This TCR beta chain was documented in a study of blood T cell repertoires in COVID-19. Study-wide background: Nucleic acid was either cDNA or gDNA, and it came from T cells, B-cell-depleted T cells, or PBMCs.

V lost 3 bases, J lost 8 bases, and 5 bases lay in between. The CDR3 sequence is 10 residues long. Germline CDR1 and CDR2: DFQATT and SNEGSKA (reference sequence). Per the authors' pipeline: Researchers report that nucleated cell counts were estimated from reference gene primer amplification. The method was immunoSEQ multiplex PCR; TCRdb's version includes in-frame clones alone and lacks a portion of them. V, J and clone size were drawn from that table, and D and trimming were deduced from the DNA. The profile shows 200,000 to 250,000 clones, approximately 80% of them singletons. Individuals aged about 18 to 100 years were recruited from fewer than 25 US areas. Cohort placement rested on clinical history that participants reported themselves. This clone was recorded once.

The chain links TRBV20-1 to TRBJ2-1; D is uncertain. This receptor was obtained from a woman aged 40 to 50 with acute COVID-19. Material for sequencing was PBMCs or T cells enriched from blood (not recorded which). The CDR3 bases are TGCAGTGCTAGTGCCGATGAGCAGTTCTTC. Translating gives CSASADEQFF.